This TCR beta chain was profiled in a study of T cell responses to AZD1222 COVID-19 vaccine. Study conclusions and caveats: In the spike-specific TCR repertoire, nearly half reportedly target unmutated variant regions.

Some clones are missing from TCRdb's copy, which holds only in-frame ones; the method was immunoSEQ multiplex PCR. The sample has approximately 130,000 clones, roughly 92% seen once; the top ten hold around 0.91%. On this clone: The antigen is not known.

Per germline, CDR1 LGHNA and CDR2 YNFKEQ. With V trimmed by 5 bases and J by 11 bases, 9 bases remained unmatched. The CDR3 covers 14 residues. The chain combines TRBV4-2 with TRBJ1-5; the match to TRBD1 covers 10 bases. The clonotype comes from an adult in good health. The material sequenced was peripheral blood, taken on day 0 of AZD1222 vaccination. The CDR3 loop is CASSSGQGGKAQHF. CDR3 in DNA: TGTGCCAGCAGCTCCGGACAGGGGGGGAAGGCCCAGCATTTT.